The 11 T cell receptor beta chains below were found in one sample sequenced in a study of identical twins. Each CDR3 protein gets one entry after TCRdb re-called the 5' RACE reads with MiXCR. The repertoire holds approximately 410,000 distinct CDR3 sequences, approximately 18% seen once, with roughly 12% in the top ten. Sequenced: naive T cells sorted from blood. The receptors stem from a man aged 50 to 60 in good health.

This clonotype was recorded a few times. V usage is TRBV4-1 and J usage is TRBJ2-2; 7 nucleotides match TRBD2. The CDR3 is made up of 14 amino acids. The V gene end was trimmed by 2 bases and the J gene end by 7 bases; junction bases not matched to a gene: 4. Germline lookup yields CDR1 MGHRA and CDR2 YSYEKL. The DNA for the CDR3 is TGCGCCAGCAGCCAATGGGGGGGTCTCGGGGAGCTGTTTTTT. Translation: CASSQWGGLGELFF.

The V and J genes are TRBV28 and TRBJ2-1; D unresolved. Germline assignment: CDR1 MDHEN and CDR2 SYDVKM. V gave up 6 bases and J gave up 4 bases, with 10 bases separating them. This CDR3 region has 13 residues. The CDR3 spells CASSWELYNEQFF. In DNA form, the CDR3 reads TGTGCCAGCAGCTGGGAACTATACAATGAGCAGTTCTTC.

This clonotype was observed a few times. The chain links TRBV10-3 to TRBJ2-7; D tentatively reads TRBD1 or TRBD2 (6 bases each). The V gene's germline CDR1 is ENHRY and CDR2 SYGVKD. The CDR3 has 11 residues. Trimming removed 11 bases at V and 6 bases at J, with 14 bases between. CDR3 DNA: TGTGCCTCAGGGTGGGGGGCCGAGCAGTACTTC. This gives the protein CASGWGAEQYF.

This clonotype appeared a few times. The V and J genes are TRBV7-9 and TRBJ1-1; tentatively, D is TRBD1 (5 bases). Trimming removed 5 bases from V and 3 bases from J, with 16 bases in between. Germline CDR1 and CDR2: SEHNR and FQNEAQ (reference sequence). The CDR3 runs 15 residues. CDR3 sequence (DNA): TGTGCCAGCAGCCTAGGGACGGCTCGCGACACTGAAGCTTTCTTT. Translating gives CASSLGTARDTEAFF.

The sample holds a few counts of this clonotype. The rearrangement uses TRBV12-3 or TRBV12-4 and TRBJ2-7; D might be TRBD1 or TRBD2, each matching 5 bases. CDR3 length: 15 residues. Between the trimmed V and J ends, which lost 6 bases and 0 bases, there was a span of 15 bases. The CDR3 protein is CASSKGDGNSYEQYF. The CDR3 region has the DNA TGTGCCAGCAGCAAAGGGGACGGCAACTCCTACGAGCAGTACTTC.

This clonotype was found a few times. The chain carries TRBV18 and TRBJ2-1; D gene uncertain. Between the trimmed V and J ends, which lost 3 bases and 8 bases, there was a span of 8 bases. Per the germline V gene, CDR1 is KGHSH and CDR2 is LQKENI. CDR3 length: 12 residues. Here the CDR3 DNA reads TGTGCCAGCTCACCTGGCTTGGATGAGCAGTTCTTC. Its translation: CASSPGLDEQFF.

This clonotype occurred a few times. The chain couples TRBV5-1 to TRBJ2-3; 9 nucleotides line up with TRBD1. Per germline, CDR1 SGHRS and CDR2 YFSETQ. The CDR3 runs 14 residues. Unmatched junction bases numbered 5, after V lost 4 bases and J lost 5 bases. DNA for the CDR3: TGCGCCAGCAGCATCGACAGGGGGGAAGATACGCAGTATTTT. Protein sequence: CASSIDRGEDTQYF.

This clonotype was seen many times. The rearrangement joins TRBV12-3 or TRBV12-4 to TRBJ2-5; 9 nucleotides align to TRBD1. CDR3 length: 13 residues. V was pared by 7 bases and J by 7 bases, with 7 bases of the junction left unmatched. In DNA, the CDR3 is TGTGCCAGCACCCGGACAGGGGAATTGACCCAGTACTTC. Its translation is CASTRTGELTQYF.

This clonotype was seen many times. The genes are TRBV20-1 and TRBJ2-1; 9 positions agree with TRBD2. V shed 1 base, J shed 4 bases, and the junction held 5 bases outside the gene matches. There are 15 residues in the CDR3. Germline CDR1 DFQATT, CDR2 SNEGSKA (reference sequence). Here the CDR3 reads CSARALSGSYNEQFF. The CDR3 DNA is TGCAGTGCTAGAGCCCTTAGCGGGAGTTACAATGAGCAGTTCTTC.

CDR3: CASSYLGGEQFF. The CDR3 coding sequence is TGTGCCAGCAGTTACTTGGGTGGTGAGCAGTTCTTC. This sequence joins TRBV12-3 or TRBV12-4 and TRBJ2-1; D gene ambiguous. The ends were cut back, 4 bases at V and 9 bases at J, with 10 bases in the middle. This CDR3 spans 12 amino acids.

This clonotype was recorded at least ten times. The CDR3 DNA is TGTGCCAGCACCCCTCGGGGGGGCATCAGTCAGCCCCAGCATTTT. This sequence encodes CASTPRGGISQPQHF. The chain recombines TRBV5-8 with TRBJ1-5, with D possibly TRBD1 on 6 matching bases. The CDR3 has 15 residues. V lost 6 bases and J lost 6, with 19 bases in between. The V gene's germline CDR1 is SGHTS and CDR2 YDEGEE.